This T cell receptor (beta chain) emerged from a study of T cell repertoires in cytomegalovirus infection. Study-wide context: Signatures in public TCR beta sequences pointed to both CMV infection and matching HLA type.

In TCRdb, the reads were re-called with MiXCR into one record per CDR3 protein. The sample consists of roughly 78,000 distinct CDR3 sequences, roughly 40% of them appearing once. For this clonotype: The antigen is not known.

This CDR3 comprises 13 residues. V dropped 0 bases and J dropped 3 bases, with 5 bases sitting between them. Per germline, CDR1 DFQATT and CDR2 SNEGSKA (reference sequence). The sample in question was CD8+ T cells from cultured PBMCs, obtained from culture after CMV antigen stimulation. The TCR was taken from a human donor in good health (CMV status not recorded). Some clones in this sample may be carry-over from other donors' samples. The chain employs TRBV20-1 and TRBJ2-2; no definite D call. In DNA, the CDR3 is TGCAGTGCTAGAGAGTTCTACACCGGGGAGCTGTTTTTT. It specifies CSAREFYTGELFF.